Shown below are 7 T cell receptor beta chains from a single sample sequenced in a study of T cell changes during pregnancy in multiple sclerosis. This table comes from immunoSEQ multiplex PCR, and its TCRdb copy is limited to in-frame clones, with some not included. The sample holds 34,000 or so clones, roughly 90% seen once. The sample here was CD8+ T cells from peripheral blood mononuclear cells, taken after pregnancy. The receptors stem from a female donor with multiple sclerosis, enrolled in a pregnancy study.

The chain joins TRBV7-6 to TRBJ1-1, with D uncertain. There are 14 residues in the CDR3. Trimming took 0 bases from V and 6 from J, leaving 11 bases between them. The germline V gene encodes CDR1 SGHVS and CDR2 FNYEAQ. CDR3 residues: CASSLAGGVAEAFF. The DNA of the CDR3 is TGTGCCAGCAGCTTAGCTGGCGGGGTGGCTGAAGCTTTCTTT.

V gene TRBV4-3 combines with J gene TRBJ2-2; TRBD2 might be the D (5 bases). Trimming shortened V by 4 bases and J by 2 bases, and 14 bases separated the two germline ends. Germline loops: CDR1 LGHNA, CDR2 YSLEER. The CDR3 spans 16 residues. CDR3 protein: CASSLHGRSNTGELFF. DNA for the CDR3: TGCGCCAGCAGCCTCCATGGGAGAAGCAACACCGGGGAGCTGTTTTTT.

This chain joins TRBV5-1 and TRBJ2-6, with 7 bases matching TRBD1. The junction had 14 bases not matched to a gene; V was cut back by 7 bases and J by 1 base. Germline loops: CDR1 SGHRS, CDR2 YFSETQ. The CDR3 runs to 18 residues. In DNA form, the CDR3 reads TGCGCCAGCCACCCCCCCGGGACAGCGCCTTCTGGGGCCAACGTCCTGACTTTC. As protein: CASHPPGTAPSGANVLTF. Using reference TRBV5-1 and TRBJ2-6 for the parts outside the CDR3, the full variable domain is KAGVTQTPRYLIKTRGQQVTLSCSPISGHRSVSWYQQTPGQGLQFLFEYFSETQRNKGNFPGRFSGRQFSNSRSEMNVSTLELGDSALYLCASHPPGTAPSGANVLTFGAGSRLTVL.

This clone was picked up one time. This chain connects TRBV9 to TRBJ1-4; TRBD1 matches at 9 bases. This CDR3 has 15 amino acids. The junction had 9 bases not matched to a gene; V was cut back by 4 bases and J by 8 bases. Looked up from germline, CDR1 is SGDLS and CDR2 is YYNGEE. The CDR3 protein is CASSTLQGAGEKLFF. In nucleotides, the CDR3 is TGTGCCAGCAGCACCTTACAGGGGGCAGGCGAAAAACTGTTTTTT.

The CDR3 DNA reads as TGTGCCAGTAGTCCCCTAGGGACAGTGGAGACCCAGTACTTC. It translates to CASSPLGTVETQYF. V and J are TRBV19 and TRBJ2-5; 7 nucleotides line up with TRBD1. This CDR3 is built from 14 residues. Trimming cost V 5 bases and J 5 bases; bases outside gene matches: 8. Looked up from germline, CDR1 is LNHDA and CDR2 is SQIVND (reference sequence). The full variable domain, completed using reference TRBV19 and TRBJ2-5, is DGGITQSPKYLFRKEGQNVTLSCEQNLNHDAMYWYRQDPGQGLRLIYYSQIVNDFQKGDIAEGYSVSREKKESFPLTVTSAQKNPTAFYLCASSPLGTVETQYFGPGTRLLVL.

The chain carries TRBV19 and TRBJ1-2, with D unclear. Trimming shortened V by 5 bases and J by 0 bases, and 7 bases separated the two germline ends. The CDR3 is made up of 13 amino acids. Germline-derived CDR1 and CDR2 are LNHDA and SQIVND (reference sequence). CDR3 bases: TGTGCCAGTAGTGAAAGAGCTAACTATGGCTACACCTTC. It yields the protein CASSERANYGYTF. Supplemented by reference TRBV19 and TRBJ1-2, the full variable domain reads DGGITQSPKYLFRKEGQNVTLSCEQNLNHDAMYWYRQDPGQGLRLIYYSQIVNDFQKGDIAEGYSVSREKKESFPLTVTSAQKNPTAFYLCASSERANYGYTFGSGTRLTVV.

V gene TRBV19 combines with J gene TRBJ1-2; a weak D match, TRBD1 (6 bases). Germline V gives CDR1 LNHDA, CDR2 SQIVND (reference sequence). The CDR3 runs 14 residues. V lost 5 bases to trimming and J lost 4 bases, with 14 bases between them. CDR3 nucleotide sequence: TGTGCCAGTAGTGCTACAGGGTCTTCCTATGGCTACACCTTC. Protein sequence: CASSATGSSYGYTF.